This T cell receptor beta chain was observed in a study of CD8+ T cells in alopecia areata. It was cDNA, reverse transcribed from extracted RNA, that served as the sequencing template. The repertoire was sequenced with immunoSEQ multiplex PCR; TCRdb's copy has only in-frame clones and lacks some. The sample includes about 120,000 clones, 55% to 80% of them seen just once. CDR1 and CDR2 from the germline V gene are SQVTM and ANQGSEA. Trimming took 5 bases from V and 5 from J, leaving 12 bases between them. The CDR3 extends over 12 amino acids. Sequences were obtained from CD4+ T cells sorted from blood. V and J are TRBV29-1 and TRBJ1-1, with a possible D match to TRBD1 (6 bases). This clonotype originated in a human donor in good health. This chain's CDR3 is CSVCRRGTEAFF. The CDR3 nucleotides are TGCAGCGTTTGTAGGAGGGGGACTGAAGCTTTCTTT.